The 6 T cell receptor beta chains in this list originate from one sample, sequenced in a study of CD8 T cell repertoires and HIV-1 epitope variants. The method was immunoSEQ multiplex PCR; TCRdb's version includes in-frame clones alone and lacks a portion of them. This sample has about 4,000 clones, with roughly 61% found just once. For these receptors, no antigen is known. Sequencing was done on a sample of cultured CD8+ T cells derived from PBMCs. The receptors shown here come from a male donor with HIV.

The rearrangement joins TRBV18 to TRBJ1-1; D remains ambiguous. V lost 6 bases and J 4 bases, leaving 6 bases between the germline ends. Germline V CDR1 and CDR2: KGHSH, LQKENI. The CDR3 spans 11 residues. This CDR3 reads CASSAITEAFF. In DNA, the CDR3 is TGTGCCAGCTCCGCTATCACTGAAGCTTTCTTT.

The genes are TRBV7-2 and TRBJ1-5, with 7 bases fitting TRBD1. With 0 bases clipped from V and 4 bases from J, the junction kept 3 bases outside the gene matches. The CDR3 length is 15 residues. Germline CDR1 SGHTA, CDR2 FQGNSA. CDR3 region: CASSLAGGWNQPQHF. The CDR3 DNA reads as TGTGCCAGCAGCTTAGCAGGGGGCTGGAATCAGCCCCAGCATTTT.

This clone is categorized as medium-sized (0.01 to 0.1%). The V call is TRBV6-1, the J call TRBJ2-2; a possible D gene is TRBD1 (5 bases). Germline V gives CDR1 MNHNS, CDR2 SASEGT. Trimming shortened V by 0 bases and J by 1 base, and 6 bases separated the two germline ends. This CDR3 comprises 15 residues. As DNA, the CDR3 is TGTGCCAGCAGTGAAGCAGGGGAGAACACCGGGGAGCTGTTTTTT. Encoded protein: CASSEAGENTGELFF.

The chain has TRBV15 and TRBJ1-2; D is possibly TRBD1 (5 bases). CDR3 length: 14 amino acids. Germline CDR1 is LNHNV and CDR2 is YYDKDF (reference sequence). V lost 0 bases, J lost 3 bases, and 8 bases lay in between. Written as DNA, the CDR3 is TGTGCCACCAGCAGAGATGTGGGGGACTATGGCTACACCTTC. It yields the protein CATSRDVGDYGYTF. The full variable domain, rest sourced from reference TRBV15 and TRBJ1-2, is DAMVIQNPRYQVTQFGKPVTLSCSQTLNHNVMYWYQQKSSQAPKLLFHYYDKDFNNEADTPDNFQSRRPNTSFCFLDIRSPGLGDTAMYLCATSRDVGDYGYTFGSGTRLTVV.

This chain connects TRBV5-6 to TRBJ2-7; no reliable D call. This CDR3 comprises 14 residues. With 3 bases removed from V and 3 bases from J, the gap between germline ends came to 13 bases. Germline CDR1 reads SGHDT; CDR2 reads YYEEEE. CDR3 coding DNA: TGTGCCAGCAGCTATATTGACTCAGGCTACGAGCAGTACTTC. It yields the protein CASSYIDSGYEQYF.

Of note for this clone: The DNA is omitted, as the CDR3 cannot be located on it reliably, and the CDR3 follows TCRdb's listing. This chain uses TRBV6-6 with TRBJ2-3; TRBD2, the table's D call, lacks a check against the DNA. Germline lookup yields CDR1 MNHNY and CDR2 SVGAGI (reference sequence). 15 amino acids form the CDR3, both terminal residues included. The CDR3 loop reads CASSYSVFGEGIMYF.